This T cell receptor (beta chain) was identified in a study of CXCR3-negative and CXCR3-positive naive CD8 T cells. Study-wide points: Naive CXCR3-positive and CXCR3-negative cells shared TRBV-TRBJ usage; memory cells diverged.

5' RACE with UMI labels generated the TRB cDNA libraries. Reanalyzing the 5' RACE reads, TCRdb keeps one entry per CDR3 protein, without DNA. This sample's table reports tens of thousands of distinct CDR3 sequences. This CDR3 is 17 amino acids long. Germline lookup yields CDR1 LNHDA and CDR2 SQIVND (reference sequence). As for this clonotype: The antigen is unknown.

This TCR came from a human donor in good health. Some clones in this sample may be carry-over from other donors' samples. Sequencing was carried out using naive CXCR3- CD8+ T cells from blood. Subset of the sample: CD45RO-CCR7+CD27+CD95- naive CD8+ T cells lacking CXCR3 (TNR3-). The chain recombines TRBV19 with TRBJ2-2; there is no DNA to check the TCRdb D call of TRBD1. CDR3 in amino acids: CASSIKTDEYDTGELFF.